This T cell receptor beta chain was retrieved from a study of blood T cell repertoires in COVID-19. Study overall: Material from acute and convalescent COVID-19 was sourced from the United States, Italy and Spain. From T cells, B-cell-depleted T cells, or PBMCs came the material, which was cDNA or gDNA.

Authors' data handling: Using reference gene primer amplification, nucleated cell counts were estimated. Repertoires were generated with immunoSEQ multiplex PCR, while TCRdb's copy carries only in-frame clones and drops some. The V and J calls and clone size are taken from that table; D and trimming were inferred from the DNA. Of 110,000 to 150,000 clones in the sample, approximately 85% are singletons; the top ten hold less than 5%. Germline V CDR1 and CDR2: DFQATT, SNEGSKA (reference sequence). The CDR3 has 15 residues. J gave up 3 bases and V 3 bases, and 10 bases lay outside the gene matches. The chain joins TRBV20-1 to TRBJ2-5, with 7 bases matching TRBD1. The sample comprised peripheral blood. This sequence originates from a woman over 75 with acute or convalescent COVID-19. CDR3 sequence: CSASGMRGREETQYF. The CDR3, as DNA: TGCAGTGCTAGTGGGATGAGGGGGCGTGAAGAGACCCAGTACTTC.